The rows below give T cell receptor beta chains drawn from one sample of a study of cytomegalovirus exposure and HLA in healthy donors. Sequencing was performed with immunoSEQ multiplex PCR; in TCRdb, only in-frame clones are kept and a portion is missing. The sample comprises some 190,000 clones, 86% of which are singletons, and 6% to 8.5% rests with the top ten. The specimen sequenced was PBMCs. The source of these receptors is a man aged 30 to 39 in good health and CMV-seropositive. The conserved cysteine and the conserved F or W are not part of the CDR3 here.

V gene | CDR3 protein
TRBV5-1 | ASSLVGSSGANVLT
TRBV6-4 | ASSDSSEGQLSGNTIY
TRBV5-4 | ASSWYENTEAF
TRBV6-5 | ASSYSVLAGEAKY
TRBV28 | ASTLGGSNQPQH
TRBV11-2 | ASSFVTSGRISEQY
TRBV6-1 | ASRAGQGGNNEQF
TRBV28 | ATRTGGDYGYT
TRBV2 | ASRGPPGNTIY
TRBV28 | ASSLERTGWGNRNQPQH
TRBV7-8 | ASRNAGYEKLF
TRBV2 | ASTGGSYEQY
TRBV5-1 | ASSLATSAPDTQY
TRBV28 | ASRLTAKPNTGELF
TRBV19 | ASSVGVDSNQPQH
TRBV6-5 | ASSYARRIAGNTIY
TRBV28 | ASSPGGQDEQY
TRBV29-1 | SVRGPGNQPQH
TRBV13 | ASSLGSGGREDTQY
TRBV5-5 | ASSLTGTGSLPQH
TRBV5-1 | ASSLGTGADGYT
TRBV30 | AWSVDASTDTQY
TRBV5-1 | ASSAGTSGGETQY
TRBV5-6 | ASSLYGDRASYGYT
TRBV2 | ASGQSKGNEQF
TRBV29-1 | SVGYLTGSF